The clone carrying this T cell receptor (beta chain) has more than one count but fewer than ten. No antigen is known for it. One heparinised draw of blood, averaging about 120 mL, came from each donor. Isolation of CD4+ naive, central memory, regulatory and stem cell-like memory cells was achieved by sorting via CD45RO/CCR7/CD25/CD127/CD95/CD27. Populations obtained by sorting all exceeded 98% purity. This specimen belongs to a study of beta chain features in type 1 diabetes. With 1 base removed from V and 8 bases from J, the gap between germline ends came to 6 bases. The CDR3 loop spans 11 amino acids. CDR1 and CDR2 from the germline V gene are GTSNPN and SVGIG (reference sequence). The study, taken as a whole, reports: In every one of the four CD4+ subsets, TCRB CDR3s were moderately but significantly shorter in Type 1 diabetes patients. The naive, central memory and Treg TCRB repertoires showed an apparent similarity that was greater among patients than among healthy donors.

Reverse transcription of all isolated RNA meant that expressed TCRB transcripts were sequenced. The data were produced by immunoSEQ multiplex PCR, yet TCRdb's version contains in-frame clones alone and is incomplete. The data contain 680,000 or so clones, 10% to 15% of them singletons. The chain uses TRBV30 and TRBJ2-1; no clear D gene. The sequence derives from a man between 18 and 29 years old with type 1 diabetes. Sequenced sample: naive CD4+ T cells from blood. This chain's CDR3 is CAWSALDEQFF. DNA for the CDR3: TGTGCCTGGAGTGCCCTCGATGAGCAGTTCTTC.